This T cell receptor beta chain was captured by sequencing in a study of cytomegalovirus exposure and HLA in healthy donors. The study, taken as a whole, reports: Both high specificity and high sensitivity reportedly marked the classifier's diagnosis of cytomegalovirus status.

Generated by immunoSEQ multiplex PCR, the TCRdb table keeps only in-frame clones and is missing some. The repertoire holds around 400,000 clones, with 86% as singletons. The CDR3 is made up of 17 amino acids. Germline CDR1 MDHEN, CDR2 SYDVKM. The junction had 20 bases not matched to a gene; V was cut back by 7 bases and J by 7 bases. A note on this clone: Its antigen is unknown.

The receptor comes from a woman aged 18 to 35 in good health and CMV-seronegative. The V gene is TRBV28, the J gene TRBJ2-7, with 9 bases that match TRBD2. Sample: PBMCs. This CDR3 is CASKLWGREGPLGEQYF. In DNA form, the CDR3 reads TGTGCCAGCAAACTGTGGGGGCGGGAGGGCCCCCTGGGTGAGCAGTACTTC.